These 13 T cell receptor beta chains share one sample of origin, sequenced in a study. The sorted Tregs were CD4+CD25+CD127-/low cells. MiXCR was run by TCRdb on the 5' RACE reads, yielding one entry per CDR3 protein. Among 9,500 to 15,000 distinct CDR3 sequences listed, about 51% were seen once. The sample consisted of tumor-infiltrating Tregs sorted from the breast tumor. The origin of the receptors is a female donor with breast cancer.

This clonotype appeared a few times. The chain combines TRBV7-9 with TRBJ2-7; possible D gene TRBD2, 5 bases. Germline CDR1 and CDR2: SEHNR and FQNEAQ (reference sequence). The CDR3 runs to 15 residues. V was shortened by 1 base and J by 5 bases, with 15 bases between the two germline ends. The CDR3 sequence: CASSLEPGGPHEQYF. CDR3 DNA sequence: TGTGCCAGCAGCTTAGAGCCAGGAGGCCCCCACGAGCAGTACTTC.

A note on this clonotype: One end of the junction varies from germline; a read error may be responsible. The CDR3 sequence: CASSARLGSSYNEQLF. CDR3 bases: TGTGCAAGCAGCGCCCGACTAGGTAGCTCCTACAATGAGCAGCTCTTC. This chain connects TRBV7-6 to TRBJ2-1; possibly TRBD2 for D (6 bases). The CDR3 loop spans 16 amino acids. The germline gives CDR1 SGHVS, CDR2 FNYEAQ. The full variable domain, in which reference TRBV7-6 and TRBJ2-1 provide the parts outside the CDR3, is GAGVSQSPRYKVTKRGQDVALRCDPISGHVSLYWYRQALGQGPEFLTYFNYEAQQDKSGLPNDRFSAERPEGSISTLTIQRTEQRDSAMYRCASSARLGSSYNEQLFGPGTRLTVL.

The V and J genes are TRBV27 and TRBJ2-5; 12 nucleotides line up with TRBD1. The length of the CDR3 is 17 residues. V lost 0 bases, J lost 1 base, and 3 bases stayed unmatched. Per the germline V gene, CDR1 is MNHEY and CDR2 is SMNVEV (reference sequence). CDR3 protein: CASSLSGQGAGQETQYF. CDR3 sequence (DNA): TGTGCCAGCAGTTTATCGGGACAGGGGGCAGGCCAAGAGACCCAGTACTTC.

The CDR3 protein is CSASTSSGNTIYF. The DNA for the CDR3 is TGCAGTGCTAGTACCAGCTCTGGAAACACCATATATTTT. This sequence joins TRBV20-1 and TRBJ1-3; D gene unclear. CDR1 and CDR2 (germline): DFQATT, SNEGSKA (reference sequence). CDR3 length: 13 amino acids. V was trimmed by 3 bases and J by 0 bases, leaving 6 bases between them.

This rearrangement joins TRBV6-1 to TRBJ1-5; 7 bases align to TRBD1. Trimming at V came to 10 bases and at J to 6 bases, leaving 12 bases not matched to a gene. The CDR3 is made up of 14 amino acids. The germline CDR1 and CDR2 sequences are MNHNS and SASEGT. CDR3 region: CATIGTAWGQPQHF. The CDR3 DNA is TGTGCCACCATCGGGACAGCCTGGGGTCAGCCCCAGCATTTT.

A few counts support this clonotype. The chain employs TRBV20-1 and TRBJ1-3; 11 bases map to TRBD1. V was pared by 6 bases and J by 2 bases, with 3 bases of the junction left unmatched. CDR3 length: 14 residues. Per germline, CDR1 DFQATT and CDR2 SNEGSKA (reference sequence). The CDR3 DNA sequence: TGCAGTGCCGGACAGGGGGCGGCTGGAAACACCATATATTTT. Protein product: CSAGQGAAGNTIYF.

This rearrangement joins TRBV4-2 to TRBJ2-3; 7 bases agree with TRBD2. V dropped 0 bases and J dropped 0; count of bases not matched to a gene: 6. The CDR3 runs 17 residues. The germline gives CDR1 LGHNA, CDR2 YNFKEQ. Written as DNA, the CDR3 is TGTGCCAGCAGCCAAGAGCCTAGCGGAATTAGCACAGATACGCAGTATTTT. This gives the protein CASSQEPSGISTDTQYF.

The rearrangement joins TRBV7-2 to TRBJ1-1; D is uncertain. The germline gives CDR1 SGHTA, CDR2 FQGNSA. Trimming cost V 5 bases and J 1 base, with 14 bases left between them. The CDR3 contains 15 residues. CDR3 residues: CASSPQQDGNTEAFF. The CDR3 region has the DNA TGTGCCAGCAGCCCCCAGCAGGACGGGAACACTGAAGCTTTCTTT.

In its sample, this clonotype was seen a few times. The gene calls are TRBV7-2 and TRBJ2-3; 7 positions agree with TRBD1. The CDR3 consists of 13 residues. Germline CDR1 and CDR2: SGHTA and FQGNSA. V shed 5 bases and J 1 base; nucleotides not matched to a gene: 0. Written as DNA, the CDR3 is TGTGCCAGCAGCGACAGGGGCACAGATACGCAGTATTTT. This codes for CASSDRGTDTQYF.

The rearrangement joins TRBV15 to TRBJ1-5; D not resolved. Looked up from germline, CDR1 is LNHNV and CDR2 is YYDKDF (reference sequence). The CDR3 runs to 15 residues. Trimming pared 8 bases from V and 2 bases from J, leaving 16 bases between. The DNA for the CDR3 is TGTGCCACCGGTCAAGGGAACAAAGGCAATCAGCCCCAGCATTTT. This sequence encodes CATGQGNKGNQPQHF. Filled out from reference TRBV15 and TRBJ1-5, the complete variable domain reads DAMVIQNPRYQVTQFGKPVTLSCSQTLNHNVMYWYQQKSSQAPKLLFHYYDKDFNNEADTPDNFQSRRPNTSFCFLDIRSPGLGDTAMYLCATGQGNKGNQPQHFGDGTRLSIL.

V is TRBV25-1 and J is TRBJ2-1; the D gene is possibly TRBD1 (5 bases). The CDR3 spans 13 residues. Looked up from germline, CDR1 is MGHDK and CDR2 is SYGVNS. Trimming removed 6 bases at V and 7 bases at J, with 13 bases between. CDR3 sequence reads: CASRKTGANEQFF. DNA for the CDR3: TGTGCCAGCAGAAAGACTGGGGCTAATGAGCAGTTCTTC.

This clonotype showed up just a few times. V usage is TRBV4-3 and J usage is TRBJ2-7, with D possibly TRBD2 on 5 matching bases. The V end lost 1 base, the J end lost 0 bases, and 7 bases lay between the germline ends. The CDR3 contains 14 residues. Germline-derived CDR1 and CDR2 are LGHNA and YSLEER. DNA for the CDR3: TGCGCCAGCAGCCAAGGGACTGTCTCCTACGAGCAGTACTTC. Amino acids: CASSQGTVSYEQYF.

The chain couples TRBV20-1 to TRBJ2-5, with 9 bases matching TRBD2. The CDR3 is 15 residues long. The trim removed 1 base at V and 5 bases at J, leaving 8 bases unmatched. Germline V gene data show CDR1 as DFQATT and CDR2 as SNEGSKA (reference sequence). The DNA for the CDR3 is TGCAGTGCTAGAGTGGCGGGAGGGTCCCCGGAGACCCAGTACTTC. The encoded protein is CSARVAGGSPETQYF.